Here is one T cell receptor (beta chain) with its context. Its specificity is unknown. These data belong to a study of CD8 T cells in Susac syndrome. Germline V CDR1 and CDR2: SGDLS, YYNGEE. The CDR3 sequence is 15 residues long. V gave up 0 bases and J gave up 0 bases; unmatched junction bases: 2. Sequencing of TCR beta was performed on blood CD8+ T cells and on blood CD4+ T cells. Healthy donors matched for age and sex were used as controls. General study points: The study conceded that its TCR sequencing and HLA analysis involved relatively few individuals.

cDNA came from roughly 0.53 to 1 ug RNA primed by random hexamers. The authors amplified TCR beta CDR3 across 54 Vbeta and 13 Jbeta using immunoSEQ multiplex PCR. Each CDR3 protein is one row after TCRdb ran MiXCR on the immunoSEQ multiplex PCR reads. Among about 60,000 distinct CDR3 sequences listed, approximately 94% were seen once. This TCR derives from a human donor in good health. Sequenced input: CD8+ T cells from PBMCs. V is TRBV9 and J is TRBJ1-1, with 7 bases identical to TRBD1. The CDR3 loop reads CASSVVGTVNTEAFF. The CDR3 DNA is TGTGCCAGCAGCGTAGTCGGGACAGTGAACACTGAAGCTTTCTTT.